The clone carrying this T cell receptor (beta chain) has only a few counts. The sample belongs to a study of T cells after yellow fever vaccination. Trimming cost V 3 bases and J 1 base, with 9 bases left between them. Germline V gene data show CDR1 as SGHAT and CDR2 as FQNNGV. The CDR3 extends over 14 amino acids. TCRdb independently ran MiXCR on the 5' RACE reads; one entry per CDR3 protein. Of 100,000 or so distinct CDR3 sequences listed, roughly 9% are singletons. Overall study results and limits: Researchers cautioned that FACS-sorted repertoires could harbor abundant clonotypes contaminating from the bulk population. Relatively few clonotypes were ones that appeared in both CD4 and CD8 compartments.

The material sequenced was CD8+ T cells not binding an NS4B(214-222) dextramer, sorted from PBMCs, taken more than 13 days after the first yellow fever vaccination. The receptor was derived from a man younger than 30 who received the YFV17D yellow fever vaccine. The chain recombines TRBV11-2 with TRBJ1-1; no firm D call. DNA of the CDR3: TGTGCCAGCAGCTTGGGCGACACGAACACTGAAGCTTTCTTT. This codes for CASSLGDTNTEAFF.